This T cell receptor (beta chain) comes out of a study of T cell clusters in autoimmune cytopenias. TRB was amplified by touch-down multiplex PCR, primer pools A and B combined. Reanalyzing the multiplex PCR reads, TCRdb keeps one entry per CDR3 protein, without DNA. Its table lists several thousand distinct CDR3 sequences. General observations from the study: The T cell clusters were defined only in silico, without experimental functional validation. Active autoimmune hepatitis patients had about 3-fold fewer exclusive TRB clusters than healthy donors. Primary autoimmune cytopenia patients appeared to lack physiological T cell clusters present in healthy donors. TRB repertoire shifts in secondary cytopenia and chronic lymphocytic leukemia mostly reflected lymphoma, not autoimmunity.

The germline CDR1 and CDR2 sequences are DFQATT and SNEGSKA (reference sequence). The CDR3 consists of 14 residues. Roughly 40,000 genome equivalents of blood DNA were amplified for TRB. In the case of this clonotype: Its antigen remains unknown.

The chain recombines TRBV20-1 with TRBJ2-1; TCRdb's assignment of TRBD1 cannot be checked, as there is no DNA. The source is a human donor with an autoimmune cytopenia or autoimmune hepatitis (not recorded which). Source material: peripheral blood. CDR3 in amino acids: CSARDGSSYNEQFF.